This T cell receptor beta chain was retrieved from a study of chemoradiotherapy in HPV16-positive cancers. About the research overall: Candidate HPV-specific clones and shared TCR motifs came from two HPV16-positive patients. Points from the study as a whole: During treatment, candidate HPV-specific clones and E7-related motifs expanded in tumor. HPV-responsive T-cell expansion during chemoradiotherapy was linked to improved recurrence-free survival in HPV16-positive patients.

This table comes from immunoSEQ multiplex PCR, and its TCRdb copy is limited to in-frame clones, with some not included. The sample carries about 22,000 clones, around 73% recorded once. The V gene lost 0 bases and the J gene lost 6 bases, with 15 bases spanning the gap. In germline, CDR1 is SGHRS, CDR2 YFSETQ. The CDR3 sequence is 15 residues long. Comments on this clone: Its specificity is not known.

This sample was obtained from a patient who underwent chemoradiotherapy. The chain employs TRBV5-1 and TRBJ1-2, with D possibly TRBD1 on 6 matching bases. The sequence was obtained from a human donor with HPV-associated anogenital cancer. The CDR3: CASSLAHHQGNGYTF. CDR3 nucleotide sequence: TGCGCCAGCAGCTTGGCCCACCACCAGGGGAATGGCTACACCTTC.